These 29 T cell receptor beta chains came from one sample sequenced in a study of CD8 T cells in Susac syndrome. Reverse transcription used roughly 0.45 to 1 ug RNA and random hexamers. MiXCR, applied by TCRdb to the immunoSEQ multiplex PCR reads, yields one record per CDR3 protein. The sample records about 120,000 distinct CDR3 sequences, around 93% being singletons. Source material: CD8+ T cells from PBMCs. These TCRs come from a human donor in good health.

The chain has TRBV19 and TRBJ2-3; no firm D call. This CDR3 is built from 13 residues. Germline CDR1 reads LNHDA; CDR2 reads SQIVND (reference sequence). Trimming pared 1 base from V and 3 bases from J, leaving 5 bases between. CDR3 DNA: TGTGCCAGTAGTATAGCGAGAACAGATACGCAGTATTTT. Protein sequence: CASSIARTDTQYF.

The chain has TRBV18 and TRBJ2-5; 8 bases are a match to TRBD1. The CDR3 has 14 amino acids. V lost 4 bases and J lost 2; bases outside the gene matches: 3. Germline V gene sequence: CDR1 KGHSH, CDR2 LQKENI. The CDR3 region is CASSRGQEQETQYF. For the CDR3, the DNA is TGTGCCAGCTCACGGGGACAGGAACAAGAGACCCAGTACTTC.

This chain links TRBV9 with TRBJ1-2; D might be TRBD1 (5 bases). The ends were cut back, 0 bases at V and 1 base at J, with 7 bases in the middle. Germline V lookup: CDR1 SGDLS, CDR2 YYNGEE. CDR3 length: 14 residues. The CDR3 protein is CASSVADSNYGYTF. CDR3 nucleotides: TGTGCCAGCAGCGTAGCTGACAGTAACTATGGCTACACCTTC.

The CDR3 sequence is CSALAGTGEFGEQFF. The CDR3 nucleotides read TGCAGCGCTCTAGCCGGGACAGGGGAGTTCGGTGAGCAGTTCTTC. This rearrangement joins TRBV29-1 to TRBJ2-1; 10 nucleotides align to TRBD1. There are 15 residues in the CDR3. Unmatched junction bases numbered 15, after V lost 7 bases and J lost 9 bases. Germline V gene lookup returns CDR1 SQVTM and CDR2 ANQGSEA.

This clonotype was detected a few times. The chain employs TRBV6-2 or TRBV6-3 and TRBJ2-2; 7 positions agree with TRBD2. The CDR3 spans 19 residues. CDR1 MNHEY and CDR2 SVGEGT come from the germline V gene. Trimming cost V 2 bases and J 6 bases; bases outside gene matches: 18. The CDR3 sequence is CASSYPRTTAGLFAGELFF. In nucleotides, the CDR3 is TGTGCCAGCAGTTACCCCAGGACTACAGCGGGACTATTTGCCGGGGAGCTGTTTTTT.

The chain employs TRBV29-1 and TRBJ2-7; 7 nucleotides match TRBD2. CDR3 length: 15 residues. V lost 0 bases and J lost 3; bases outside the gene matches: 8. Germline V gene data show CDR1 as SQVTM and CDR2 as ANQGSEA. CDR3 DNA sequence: TGCAGCGTTGAAGATCAAAGGAGCGGGGACTACGAGCAGTACTTC. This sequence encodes CSVEDQRSGDYEQYF.

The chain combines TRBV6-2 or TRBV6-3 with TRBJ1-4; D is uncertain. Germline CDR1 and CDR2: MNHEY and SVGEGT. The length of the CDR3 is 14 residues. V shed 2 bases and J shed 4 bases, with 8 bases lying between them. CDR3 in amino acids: CASSYNEVNEKLFF. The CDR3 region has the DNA TGTGCCAGCAGTTACAACGAAGTTAATGAAAAACTGTTTTTT.

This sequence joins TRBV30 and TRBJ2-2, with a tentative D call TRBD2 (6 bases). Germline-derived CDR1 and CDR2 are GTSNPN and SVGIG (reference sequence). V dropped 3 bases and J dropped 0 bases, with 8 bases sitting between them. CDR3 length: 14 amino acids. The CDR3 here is CAWRLATNTGELFF. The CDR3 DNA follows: TGTGCCTGGAGGCTAGCGACGAACACCGGGGAGCTGTTTTTT.

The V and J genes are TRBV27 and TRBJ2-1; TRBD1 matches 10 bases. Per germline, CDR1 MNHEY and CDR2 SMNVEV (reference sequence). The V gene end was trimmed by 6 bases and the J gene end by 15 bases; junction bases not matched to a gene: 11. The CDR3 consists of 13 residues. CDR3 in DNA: TGTGCCAGCAGGAACGCCCTCCGGGACAGGGGGTTCTTC. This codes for CASRNALRDRGFF.

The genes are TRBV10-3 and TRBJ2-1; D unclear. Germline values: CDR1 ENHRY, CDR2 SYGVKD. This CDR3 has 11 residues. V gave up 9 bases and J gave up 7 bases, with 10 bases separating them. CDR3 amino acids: CAILAVNEQFF. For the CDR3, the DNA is TGTGCCATACTCGCCGTGAATGAGCAGTTCTTC.

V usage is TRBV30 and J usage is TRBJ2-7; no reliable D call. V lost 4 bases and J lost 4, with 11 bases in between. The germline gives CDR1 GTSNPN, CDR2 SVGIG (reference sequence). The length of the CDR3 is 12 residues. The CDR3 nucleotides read TGTGCCTGGACCAAGGGTTCATACGAGCAGTACTTC. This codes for CAWTKGSYEQYF.

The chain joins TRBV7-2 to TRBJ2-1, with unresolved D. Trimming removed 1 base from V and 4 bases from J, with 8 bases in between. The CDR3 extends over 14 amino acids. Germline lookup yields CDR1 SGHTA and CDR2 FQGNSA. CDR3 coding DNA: TGTGCCAGCAGCTTAGAAGTTAATTACAATGAGCAGTTCTTC. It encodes CASSLEVNYNEQFF.

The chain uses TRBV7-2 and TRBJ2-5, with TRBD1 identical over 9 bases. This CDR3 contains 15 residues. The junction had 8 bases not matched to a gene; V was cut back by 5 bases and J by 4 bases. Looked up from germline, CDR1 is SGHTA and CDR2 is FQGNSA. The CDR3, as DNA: TGTGCCAGCAGCGTCGACAGGGGGTACGGAGAGACCCAGTACTTC. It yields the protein CASSVDRGYGETQYF.

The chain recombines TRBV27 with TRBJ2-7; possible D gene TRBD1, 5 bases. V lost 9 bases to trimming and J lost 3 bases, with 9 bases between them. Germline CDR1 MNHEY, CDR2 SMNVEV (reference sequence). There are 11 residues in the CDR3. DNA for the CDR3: TGTGCCAGTTGGGGCCTCTACGAGCAGTACTTC. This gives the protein CASWGLYEQYF.

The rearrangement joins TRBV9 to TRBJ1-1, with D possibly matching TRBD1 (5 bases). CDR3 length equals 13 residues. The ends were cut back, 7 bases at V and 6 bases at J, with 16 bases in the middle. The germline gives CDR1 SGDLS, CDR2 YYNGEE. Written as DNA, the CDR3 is TGTGCCAGCGGGGGAGAAGTCTACTCTGAAGCTTTCTTT. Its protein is CASGGEVYSEAFF.

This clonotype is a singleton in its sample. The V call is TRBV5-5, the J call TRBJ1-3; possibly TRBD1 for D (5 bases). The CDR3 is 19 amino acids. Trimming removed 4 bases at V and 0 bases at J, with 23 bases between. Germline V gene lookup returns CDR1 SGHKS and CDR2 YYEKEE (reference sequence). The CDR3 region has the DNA TGTGCCAGCAGCGCGCGAGCCGGGACTGTCCTTTTCTCTGGAAACACCATATATTTT. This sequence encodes CASSARAGTVLFSGNTIYF.

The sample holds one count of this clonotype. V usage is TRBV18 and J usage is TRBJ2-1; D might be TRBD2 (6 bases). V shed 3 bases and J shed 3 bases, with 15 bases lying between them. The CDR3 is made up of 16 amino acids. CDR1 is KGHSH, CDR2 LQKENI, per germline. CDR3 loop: CASSPLRAGHYNEQFF. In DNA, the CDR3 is TGTGCCAGCTCACCTCTCAGGGCGGGGCACTACAATGAGCAGTTCTTC.

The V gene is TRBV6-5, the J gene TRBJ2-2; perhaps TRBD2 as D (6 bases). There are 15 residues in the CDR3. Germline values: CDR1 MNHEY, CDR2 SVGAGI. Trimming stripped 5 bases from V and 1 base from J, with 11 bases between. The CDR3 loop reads CASSRRVGNTGELFF. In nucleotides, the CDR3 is TGTGCCAGCAGTAGGAGGGTGGGGAACACCGGGGAGCTGTTTTTT.

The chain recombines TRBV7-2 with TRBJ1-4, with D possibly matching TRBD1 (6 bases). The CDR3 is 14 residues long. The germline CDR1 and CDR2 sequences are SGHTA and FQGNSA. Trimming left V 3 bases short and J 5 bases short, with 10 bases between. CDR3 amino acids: CASSFGGTNEKLFF. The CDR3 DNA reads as TGTGCCAGCAGCTTCGGAGGGACAAATGAAAAACTGTTTTTT.

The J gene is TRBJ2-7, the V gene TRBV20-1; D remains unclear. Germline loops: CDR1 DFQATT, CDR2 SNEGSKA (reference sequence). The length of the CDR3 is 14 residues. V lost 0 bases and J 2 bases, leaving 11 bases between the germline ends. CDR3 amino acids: CSARDLQETYEQYF. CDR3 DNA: TGCAGTGCTAGAGATCTTCAGGAGACCTACGAGCAGTACTTC.

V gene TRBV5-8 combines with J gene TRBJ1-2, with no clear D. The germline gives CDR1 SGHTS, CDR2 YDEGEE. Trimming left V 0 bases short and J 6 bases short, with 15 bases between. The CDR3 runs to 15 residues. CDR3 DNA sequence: TGTGCCAGCAGCTTGGGGCCAAAGGCGGTAGATGGCTACACCTTC. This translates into CASSLGPKAVDGYTF.

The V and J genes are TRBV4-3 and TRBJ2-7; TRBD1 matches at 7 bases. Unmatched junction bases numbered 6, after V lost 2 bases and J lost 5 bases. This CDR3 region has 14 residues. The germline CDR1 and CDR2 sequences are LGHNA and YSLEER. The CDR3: CASSQSRDRDEQYF. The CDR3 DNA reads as TGCGCCAGCAGCCAAAGCCGAGACAGGGACGAGCAGTACTTC.

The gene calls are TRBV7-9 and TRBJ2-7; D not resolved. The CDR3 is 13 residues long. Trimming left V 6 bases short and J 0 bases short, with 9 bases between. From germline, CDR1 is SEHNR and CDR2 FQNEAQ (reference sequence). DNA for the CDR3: TGTGCCAGCAGGGACCGCGGCTCCTACGAGCAGTACTTC. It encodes CASRDRGSYEQYF.

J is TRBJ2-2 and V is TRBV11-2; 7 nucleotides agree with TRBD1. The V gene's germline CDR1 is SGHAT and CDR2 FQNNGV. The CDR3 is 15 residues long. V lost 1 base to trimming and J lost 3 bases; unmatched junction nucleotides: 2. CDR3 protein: CASSLGTGDTGELFF. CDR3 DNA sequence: TGTGCCAGCAGCTTAGGGACAGGAGACACCGGGGAGCTGTTTTTT.

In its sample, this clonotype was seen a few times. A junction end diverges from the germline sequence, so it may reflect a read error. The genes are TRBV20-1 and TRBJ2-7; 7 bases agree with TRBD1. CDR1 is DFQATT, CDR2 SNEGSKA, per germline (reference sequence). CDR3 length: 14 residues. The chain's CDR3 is CSARDPGGTYEQYF. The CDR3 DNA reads TGTAGTGCTAGAGATCCAGGGGGAACCTACGAGCAGTACTTC.

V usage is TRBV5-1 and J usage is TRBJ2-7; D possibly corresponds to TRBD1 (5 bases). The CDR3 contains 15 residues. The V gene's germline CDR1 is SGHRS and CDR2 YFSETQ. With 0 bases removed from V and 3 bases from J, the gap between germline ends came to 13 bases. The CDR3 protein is CASSLATTGLYEQYF. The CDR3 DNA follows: TGCGCCAGCAGCTTGGCCACTACAGGCCTCTACGAGCAGTACTTC.

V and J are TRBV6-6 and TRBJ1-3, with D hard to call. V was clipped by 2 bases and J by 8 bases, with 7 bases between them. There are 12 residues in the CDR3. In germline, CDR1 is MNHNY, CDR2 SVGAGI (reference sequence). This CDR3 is CASSYDAHTIYF. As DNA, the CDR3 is TGTGCCAGCAGTTACGACGCACACACCATATATTTT.

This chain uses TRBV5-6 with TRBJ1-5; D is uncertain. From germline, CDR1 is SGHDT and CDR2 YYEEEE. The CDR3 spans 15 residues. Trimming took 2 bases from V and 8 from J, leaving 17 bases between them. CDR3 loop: CASSLSSRFAEPQHF. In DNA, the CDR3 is TGTGCCAGCAGCTTATCATCGAGGTTTGCGGAGCCCCAGCATTTT. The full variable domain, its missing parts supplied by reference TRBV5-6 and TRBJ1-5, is DAGVTQSPTHLIKTRGQQVTLRCSPKSGHDTVSWYQQALGQGPQFIFQYYEEEERQRGNFPDRFSGHQFPNYSSELNVNALLLGDSALYLCASSLSSRFAEPQHFGDGTRLSIL.

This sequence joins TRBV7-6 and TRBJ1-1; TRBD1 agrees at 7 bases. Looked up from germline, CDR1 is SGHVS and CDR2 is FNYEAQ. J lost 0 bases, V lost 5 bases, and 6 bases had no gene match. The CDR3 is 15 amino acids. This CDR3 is CASSVSQGLNTEAFF. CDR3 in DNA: TGTGCCAGCAGCGTCTCACAGGGGTTGAACACTGAAGCTTTCTTT.